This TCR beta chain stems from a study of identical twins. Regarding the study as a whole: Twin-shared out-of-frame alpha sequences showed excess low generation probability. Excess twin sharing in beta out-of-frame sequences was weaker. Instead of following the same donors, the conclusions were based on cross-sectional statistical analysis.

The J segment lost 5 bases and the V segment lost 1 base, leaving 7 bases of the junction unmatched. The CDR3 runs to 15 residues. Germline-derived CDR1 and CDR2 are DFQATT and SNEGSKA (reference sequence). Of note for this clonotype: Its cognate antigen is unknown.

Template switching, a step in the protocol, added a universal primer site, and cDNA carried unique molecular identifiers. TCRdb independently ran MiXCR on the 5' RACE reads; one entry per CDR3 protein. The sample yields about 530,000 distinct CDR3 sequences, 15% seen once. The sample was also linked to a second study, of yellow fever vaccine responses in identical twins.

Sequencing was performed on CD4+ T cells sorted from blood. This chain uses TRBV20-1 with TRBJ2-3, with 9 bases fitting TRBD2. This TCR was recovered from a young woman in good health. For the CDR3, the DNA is TGCAGTGCTAGAGGTCGGCGGGAGGGGAGAGATACGCAGTATTTT. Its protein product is CSARGRREGRDTQYF.